A selection of T cell receptor beta chains follows, all from one sample in a study of blood T cell repertoires in COVID-19. Sequenced by immunoSEQ multiplex PCR; TCRdb stores in-frame clones only, minus some. The sample carries roughly 220,000 clones, around four fifths recorded once. Sequenced sample: peripheral blood. The receptors shown here come from an elderly woman with COVID-19, enrolled during active disease. CDR3s include the opening cysteine and the closing phenylalanine or tryptophan. The D gene is left open where the match is weak. Expanded clones are given a class, and other clones once, few, many or no size at all.

size: once
J: TRBJ2-7
V: TRBV28
D: -
DNA: TGTGCCAGCAGTCTTCCTCACACCTACGAGCAGTACTTC
CDR3: CASSLPHTYEQYF

size: -
J: TRBJ1-1
V: TRBV27
D: TRBD1
DNA: TGTGCCAGCAGCCGAAAACAGGGGCAGAACACTGAAGCTTTCTTT
CDR3: CASSRKQGQNTEAFF

size: -
J: TRBJ1-2
V: TRBV18
D: -
DNA: TGTGCCAGCTCCCAGGGCGAGGGCTACACCTTC
CDR3: CASSQGEGYTF

size: few
J: TRBJ2-1
V: TRBV5-1
D: TRBD2
DNA: TGCGCCAGCAGCTTGCAAGCGGGAGACAGCTACAATGAGCAGTTCTTC
CDR3: CASSLQAGDSYNEQFF

size: -
J: TRBJ1-4
V: TRBV2
D: -
DNA: TGTGCCAGCGGCGGGAGTAGAATGGATGAAAAACTGTTTTTT
CDR3: CASGGSRMDEKLFF

size: -
J: TRBJ2-5
V: TRBV5-6
D: -
DNA: TGTGCCAGCAGCTTGGTGGCGCGGGAGACCCAGTACTTC
CDR3: CASSLVARETQYF

size: -
J: TRBJ1-2
V: TRBV10-3
D: TRBD1
DNA: TGTGCTACCATGTCAGACAGGGAAAACTATGGCTACACCTTC
CDR3: CATMSDRENYGYTF

size: -
J: TRBJ2-1
V: TRBV11-2
D: -
DNA: TGTGCCAGCAGCGATTGGCGGAGCCGCTCCTACAATGAGCAGTTCTTC
CDR3: CASSDWRSRSYNEQFF

size: many
J: TRBJ2-7
V: TRBV15
D: TRBD2
DNA: TGTGCCACCAGCAGAAGGCGGGGGGTCTACGAGCAGTACTTC
CDR3: CATSRRRGVYEQYF

size: -
J: TRBJ2-5
V: TRBV19
D: -
DNA: TGTGCCAGTAGTATAGGCGGGAAGGGCCAAGAGACCCAGTACTTC
CDR3: CASSIGGKGQETQYF

size: -
J: TRBJ1-2
V: TRBV2
D: -
DNA: TGTGCCAGACAGGGCGCTAACTATGGCTACACCTTC
CDR3: CARQGANYGYTF

size: -
J: TRBJ2-5
V: TRBV7-1
D: TRBD2
DNA: TGTGCCAGCAGCTCAAAGATACAGGGTCTCGGACTAGCGGGGCGACCGCTAACACAAGAGACCCAGTACTTC
CDR3: CASSSKIQGLGLAGRPLTQETQYF

size: -
J: TRBJ1-2
V: TRBV15
D: -
DNA: TGTGCCACCAGCAGAGATCCGGTCTATGGCTACACCTTC
CDR3: CATSRDPVYGYTF

size: few
J: TRBJ1-1
V: TRBV5-1
D: -
DNA: TGCGCCAGCAGCCAAGGGAGTATGAACACTGAAGCTTTCTTT
CDR3: CASSQGSMNTEAFF

size: -
J: TRBJ2-6
V: TRBV11-2
D: -
DNA: TGTGCCAGCAGCCGGAGACAGGGGGCCAACGTCCTGACTTTC
CDR3: CASSRRQGANVLTF

size: -
J: TRBJ1-2
V: TRBV5-1
D: TRBD1
DNA: TGCGCCAGCAGCCCGGGGGACAGGGATCGTGGCTACACCTTC
CDR3: CASSPGDRDRGYTF

size: -
J: TRBJ2-3
V: TRBV18
D: -
DNA: TGTGCCAGCTCACCTAGTCTAGGAGCACTTAGCACAGATACGCAGTATTTT
CDR3: CASSPSLGALSTDTQYF

size: -
J: TRBJ1-2
V: TRBV3-1/TRBV3-2
D: -
DNA: TGTGCCAGCAGCCGAGGGGACACCGTTCGGGACTATGGCTACACCTTC
CDR3: CASSRGDTVRDYGYTF

size: -
J: TRBJ2-7
V: TRBV4-2
D: TRBD2
DNA: TGTGCCAGCAGCCAGGGGGGACTAGCGGTCTACGAGCAGTACTTC
CDR3: CASSQGGLAVYEQYF

size: -
J: TRBJ2-7
V: TRBV6-5
D: -
DNA: TGTGCCAGCAGAACGGGGCGAGCGGGCTCCTACGAGCAGTACTTC
CDR3: CASRTGRAGSYEQYF

size: -
J: TRBJ1-1
V: TRBV18
D: -
DNA: TGTGCCAGCTCACCACAAACAGGGCTGACTGAAGCTTTCTTT
CDR3: CASSPQTGLTEAFF

size: -
J: TRBJ2-5
V: TRBV5-1
D: TRBD2
DNA: TGCGCCAGCAGCTCCCAGACTAGCGGGAGAACGGGGACCCAGTACTTC
CDR3: CASSSQTSGRTGTQYF

size: -
J: TRBJ1-5
V: TRBV3-1/TRBV3-2
D: TRBD1
DNA: TGTGCCAGCAGCCTAGGAGCGACAGGGAGTAATCAGCCCCAGCATTTT
CDR3: CASSLGATGSNQPQHF

size: -
J: TRBJ1-6
V: TRBV7-9
D: -
DNA: TGTGCCAGCAGCCACAACAGCAATTCACCCCTCCACTTT
CDR3: CASSHNSNSPLHF

size: -
J: TRBJ2-3
V: TRBV6-5
D: TRBD1
DNA: TGTGCCAGCAGTTACTCGGGACAGGGCACCTATACGCAGTATTTT
CDR3: CASSYSGQGTYTQYF

size: -
J: TRBJ1-2
V: TRBV10-2
D: -
DNA: TGCGCCAGCAGCCTGGGGAAGGGGCTCTATGGCTACACCTTC
CDR3: CASSLGKGLYGYTF

size: -
J: TRBJ1-2
V: TRBV18
D: -
DNA: TGTGCCAGCTCACTAACCCAGACTGATAACTATGGCTACACCTTC
CDR3: CASSLTQTDNYGYTF

size: -
J: TRBJ2-1
V: TRBV6-2/TRBV6-3
D: -
DNA: TGTGCCAGCAGTTCTCTCGCGTCAAGGGGGGGGAATGAGCAGTTCTTC
CDR3: CASSSLASRGGNEQFF